Described below is a single T cell receptor beta chain sequence and its context. The entry originates in a study of human T cells and chemical hapten exposure. On the study more broadly: Among samples, TCR yields varied mainly because of small differences in pooled library volume.

Stated time point: healthy volunteer bleed at 2 weeks. Total RNA extraction was carried out from unfractionated whole blood. The CDR3 has 12 residues. From germline, CDR1 is SEHNR and CDR2 FQNEAQ (reference sequence). Trimming shortened V by 5 bases and J by 12 bases, and 11 bases separated the two germline ends. TCRdb recomputed calls from the RACE reads with MiXCR, one row per CDR3 protein. The sample lists roughly 130,000 distinct CDR3 sequences; roughly 9% were seen once. The sequenced sample consisted of whole blood. The J gene is TRBJ2-6, the V gene TRBV7-9; D ambiguous. The source is a male donor in good health. Some clones in this sample may be carry-over from other donors' samples. The CDR3 loop reads CASSPVLGVLTF. The CDR3 nucleotides are TGTGCCAGCAGCCCCGTTCTTGGCGTCCTGACTTTC.